These T cell receptor beta chains were read from a single sample in a study of blood T cell repertoires in COVID-19. The method was immunoSEQ multiplex PCR; TCRdb's version includes in-frame clones alone and lacks a portion of them. The sample lists 70,000 to 80,000 clones, roughly 87% seen once, with approximately 6.4% in the top ten. The sequencing input was peripheral blood. These receptors came from a woman aged 45 to 65 with acute or convalescent COVID-19. CDR3s include the opening cysteine and the closing phenylalanine or tryptophan. A D gene is named only where the DNA matches it firmly.

>TRBD1|TRBJ2-1|TRBV30
CAWSPGQGGEQFF
TGTGCCTGGAGTCCGGGACAGGGGGGCGAGCAGTTCTTC
>TRBD2|TRBJ2-7|TRBV30
CAWSLRGITYEQYF
TGTGCCTGGAGTTTGCGGGGGATTACCTACGAGCAGTACTTC
>NA|TRBJ1-5|TRBV19
CASSRQDQPQHF
TGTGCCAGTAGTAGACAGGATCAGCCCCAGCATTTT
>NA|TRBJ2-7|TRBV9
CASSSQVGGYEQYF
TGTGCCAGCAGCTCTCAGGTGGGAGGATACGAGCAGTACTTC
>TRBD1|TRBJ1-5|TRBV6-1
CASSARTGRSSNQPQHF
TGTGCCAGCAGTGCTCGGACAGGGCGATCTAGCAATCAGCCCCAGCATTTT
>TRBD1|TRBJ1-1|TRBV30
CAWSRSRPRLLDRGNTEAFF
TGTGCCTGGAGTCGATCGAGGCCCCGGCTACTAGACAGGGGCAACACTGAAGCTTTCTTT
>TRBD2|TRBJ2-5|TRBV7-2
CASSLVGGRSETQYF
TGTGCCAGCAGCTTAGTCGGGGGGAGGTCGGAGACCCAGTACTTC
>TRBD1|TRBJ1-2|TRBV29-1
CSVEDSQGPGYTF
TGCAGCGTTGAAGACTCACAGGGGCCTGGCTACACCTTC
>TRBD1|TRBJ2-3|TRBV24-1
CATLGGQHTDTQYF
TGTGCCACCCTTGGGGGACAGCACACAGATACGCAGTATTTT
>NA|TRBJ2-7|TRBV5-6
CASSLEQGFYYEQYF
TGTGCCAGCAGCTTGGAACAGGGATTTTACTACGAGCAGTACTTC
>TRBD1|TRBJ2-2|TRBV7-9
CASRSTGGDGELFF
TGTGCCAGCAGATCAACAGGGGGTGACGGGGAGCTGTTTTTT
>TRBD1|TRBJ1-3|TRBV4-1
CASSRTLGQLNSGNTIYF
TGCGCCAGCAGCCGGACCTTGGGACAGCTCAACTCTGGAAACACCATATATTTT